This T cell receptor beta chain is from a study of a mutant IDH1 vaccine in newly diagnosed glioma (dated by TCRdb to the early 2020s). For context, the study as a whole: The roughly 30 treated patients were approximately 62% male and roughly 40% female, with a mean age of roughly 42 years. Six visits were used for peripheral blood collection: V03 (baseline), V05, V07, V10, V12 and V13. Prior to enrollment, standard therapy consisting of radiotherapy alone, temozolomide alone, or radiochemotherapy with temozolomide had been administered to patients, with the combination being received by most patients. For exploratory analyses, 25 to 30 treated patients had longitudinal TCRB deep sequencing done wherever samples were available. What the authors observed across the whole study: Immune responses induced by the vaccine were seen in approximately 93% of patients across multiple MHC alleles. The authors stated that sample limitations prevented analyses of patient blood samples from being reproduced. Availability determined which PBMC samples were chosen for TCRB deep sequencing. Pseudoprogression appeared unrelated to alterations in the top peripheral T cell clonotypes detected by TCRB sequencing.

The library came from the immunoSEQ multiplex PCR assay. Rearranged TCR beta chain sequences were amplified with the hsTCRB Kit following the manufacturer's protocol. TCRB libraries were sequenced on an Illumina MiSeq. In the source study's methods: The kit vendor's proprietary platform handled demultiplexing, trimming and gene mapping. Imported from immuneACCESS, the table was reduced by TCRdb to in-frame sequences with V and J called. These copies leave out some clones; in studies compared against another copy, an unresolved V gene accounts for under half, and the cause of the remainder is not known. That table gives V, J and clone size, and the DNA gave D and trimming. In all, the sample holds approximately 36,000 clones, and roughly 80% of those were seen once. 7.5% to 9.5% of the sample comes from the top ten. Via the germline V gene, CDR1 is MNHEY and CDR2 SVGAGI. V was cut back by 0 bases and J by 4 bases, leaving a gap of 7 bases between them. The CDR3 numbers 14 residues from cysteine through phenylalanine. The read is trimmed to its CDR3 DNA, 42 bases read in frame from base 1.

The meaning of the sample's time point label: baseline, week 1 (first vaccination visit). What this sample's treatment or condition label stands for: pre-vaccination baseline after standard-of-care therapy. Donors had newly diagnosed WHO grade 3 or 4 IDH1-mutant astrocytomas with loss of nuclear ATRX. The samples were drawn from NOA16, a multicentre, single-arm, open-label phase I trial in Germany that tested a mutant IDH1 peptide vaccine in humans for the first time. For immunogenicity testing, the blood drawn at visit V03 was used as the baseline sample. Genomic DNA for TCRB sequencing was extracted from EDTA blood using the DNeasy Blood and Tissue Kit. This clone came up once. Which antigen it targets is not known. No base qualities exist here, and no much larger clone lies one base off it.

The chain joins TRBV6-5 to TRBJ1-5; tentative D gene TRBD1, with 5 bases matching. This material consisted of PBMCs, taken from a glioma patient treated with radiotherapy, temozolomide or both. This clonotype was sampled from a man aged 40-50 years with glioma. Some clones in this sample may be carry-over from other donors' samples. The sequenced DNA is TGTGCCAGCAGTTACTCAGGGGTGAATCAGCCCCAGCATTTT. This gives the protein CASSYSGVNQPQHF.